This TCR beta chain was captured by sequencing in a study of Ad26.COV2.S vaccination and SARS-CoV-2 variants. Study-wide context: Into the muscle, Ad26.COV2.S was dosed once or twice, 56 days apart. Study results and limitations: There was reportedly substantial breadth in spike-specific CD8+ and CD4+ T cell responses after vaccination.

A note on this clone: Its specificity is unknown.

This sample's treatment: over 15 received Ad26.COV2.S at low or high dose, single or two shots; about five received placebo; per-sample allocation not given. Sampling was performed 63 days after the first vaccine or placebo injection. Boston hosted the donor, who was an adult aged 18-55 years. This CDR3 region has 16 residues. Germline values: CDR1 LNHDA, CDR2 SQIVND (reference sequence). The V and J ends lost 5 bases and 6 bases, in that order; junction bases with no gene match: 9. Only in-frame clones appear in the TCRdb table, and some are missing; sequencing was by immunoSEQ multiplex PCR. The data show roughly 500,000 clones, around 88% seen once.

Sequences were derived from peripheral blood, sampled in a trial of Ad26.COV2.S vaccine versus placebo. The source of this sequence is a person between 18 and 59 years old who received the Ad26.COV2.S COVID-19 vaccine or a placebo. The chain employs TRBV19 and TRBJ2-1, with 11 bases identical to TRBD2. The CDR3 DNA is TGTGCCAGTAGTGTGCATAGCGGGAGGGCCCTCAATGAGCAGTTCTTC. Translation gives CASSVHSGRALNEQFF.